Following are 27 T cell receptor beta chains from one sample sequenced in a study of CD8+CD57+ T cells in acquired aplastic anemia. Investigators profiled TCR beta VDJ and CDR3 from genomic DNA template. Via MiXCR, TCRdb re-called the reads, giving one row per CDR3 protein. The profile shows 200,000 to 250,000 distinct CDR3 sequences, almost 35% of them singletons. The source material was sorted CD4+, CD8+, or CD8+CD57+ T cells (not recorded which) from PBMCs. All receptors derive from a human donor in good health, serving as a control.

This clonotype came up a few times. CDR3 sequence reads: CATSVAVGETQYF. The CDR3 coding sequence is TGTGCCACCAGTGTGGCCGTGGGTGAGACCCAGTACTTC. This rearrangement joins TRBV24-1 to TRBJ2-5; D not certain. The CDR3 is 13 residues long. The ends were cut back, 5 bases at V and 5 bases at J, with 11 bases in the middle. In germline, CDR1 is KGHDR, CDR2 SFDVKD.

The chain carries TRBV7-2 and TRBJ2-7, with TRBD2 as a possible D gene (7 bases). Germline V gene sequence: CDR1 SGHTA, CDR2 FQGNSA. The CDR3 consists of 14 residues. Trimming shortened V by 8 bases and J by 2 bases, and 16 bases separated the two germline ends. The CDR3: CASRRGGPPYEQYF. The DNA for the CDR3 is TGTGCCAGCCGAAGGGGGGGGCCACCCTACGAGCAGTACTTC.

This clonotype was seen a few times. Being one base from a much bigger clone, this may be a read error. The chain has TRBV19 and TRBJ2-6; D might be TRBD1 (6 bases). Germline V gene data show CDR1 as LNHDA and CDR2 as SQIVND (reference sequence). CDR3 length equals 15 residues. With 6 bases removed from V and 2 bases from J, the gap between germline ends came to 11 bases. CDR3 in DNA: TGTGCCAGTAGAGCAGGGGTGGCTGGGGCCAACGTCCTGACTTTC. Protein: CASRAGVAGANVLTF.

This clonotype appeared a few times. The chain joins TRBV20-1 to TRBJ1-4; 7 bases agree with TRBD1. The CDR3 totals 14 residues. The germline gives CDR1 DFQATT, CDR2 SNEGSKA (reference sequence). J lost 8 bases, V lost 2 bases, and 8 bases had no gene match. CDR3 residues: CSARPGGNPEKLFF. As DNA, the CDR3 is TGCAGTGCTAGACCAGGGGGGAATCCAGAAAAACTGTTTTTT.

This clonotype came up many times. The gene calls are TRBV7-2 and TRBJ2-7; D remains ambiguous. The germline V and J ends were trimmed by 5 bases and 2 bases, with 13 bases remaining between them. The CDR3 length is 14 residues. Germline CDR1 reads SGHTA; CDR2 reads FQGNSA. The CDR3 sequence is CASSPQFSAYEQYF. Here the CDR3 DNA reads TGTGCCAGCAGCCCACAATTTTCGGCCTACGAGCAGTACTTC. The full variable domain, its missing parts supplied by reference TRBV7-2 and TRBJ2-7, is GAGVSQSPSNKVTEKGKDVELRCDPISGHTALYWYRQSLGQGLEFLIYFQGNSAPDKSGLPSDRFSAERTGGSVSTLTIQRTQQEDSAVYLCASSPQFSAYEQYFGPGTRLTVT.

The rearrangement uses TRBV4-3 and TRBJ2-5; 9 nucleotides agree with TRBD1. The CDR3 consists of 16 residues. Germline CDR1 LGHNA, CDR2 YSLEER. The ends lost 1 base at V and 5 bases at J; junction bases unmatched: 8. CDR3 loop: CASSQARTGGLETQYF. The CDR3 nucleotides read TGCGCCAGCAGCCAAGCCAGAACAGGGGGCTTGGAGACCCAGTACTTC.

As concerns this clonotype: A clone one base away is much larger, so this may be a read error. V usage is TRBV5-1 and J usage is TRBJ2-7; 8 nucleotides match TRBD2. This CDR3 is 14 amino acids long. Germline CDR1 and CDR2: SGHRS and YFSETQ. The CDR3 loop is CTSSLGTSSYEQYF. CDR3 nucleotides: TGCACCAGCAGCCTCGGGACTAGCTCCTACGAGCAGTACTTC.

This clonotype was observed once. The gene calls are TRBV19 and TRBJ1-1; the match to TRBD1 covers 7 bases. CDR1 LNHDA and CDR2 SQIVND come from the germline V gene (reference sequence). J was trimmed by 8 bases and V by 6 bases; bases with no gene match: 6. The CDR3 sequence is 12 residues long. The CDR3 coding sequence is TGTGCCAGTAGGTCGACAGGGCGGGAAGCTTTCTTT. As protein: CASRSTGREAFF.

This clonotype was detected many times. The chain employs TRBV20-1 and TRBJ2-1, with D hard to call. The germline V and J ends were trimmed by 3 bases and 4 bases, with 7 bases remaining between them. The germline gives CDR1 DFQATT, CDR2 SNEGSKA (reference sequence). This CDR3 has 12 residues. The CDR3 DNA sequence: TGCAGTGCTAGGGGGTCTTACAATGAGCAGTTCTTC. It translates to CSARGSYNEQFF.

The table lists this clonotype with a few counts. This chain joins TRBV18 and TRBJ2-7, with TRBD1 matching 8 bases. V gave up 1 base and J gave up 5 bases; unmatched junction bases: 7. In germline, CDR1 is KGHSH, CDR2 LQKENI. The CDR3 consists of 15 residues. The CDR3 is CASSPRTGSADEQYF. The CDR3 region has the DNA TGTGCCAGCTCACCACGGACAGGGAGCGCGGACGAGCAGTACTTC.

To note about this clonotype: One base away lies a much larger clone, so this may be a sequencing read error. The chain is built from TRBV10-1 and TRBJ2-7, with D tentatively TRBD2 (6 bases). The CDR3 runs to 13 residues. CDR1 WNHNN and CDR2 SYGVQD come from the germline V gene (reference sequence). V was cut by 6 bases and J by 6 bases, with 15 bases left in between. DNA of the CDR3: TGCGCCAGCAGCCGGGACTTAGCCTGCGAGCAGTACTTC. Residues: CASSRDLACEQYF.

In this sample, this clonotype turned up a few times. This rearrangement joins TRBV20-1 to TRBJ2-6, with 7 bases identical to TRBD2. V gave up 6 bases and J gave up 0 bases; unmatched junction bases: 11. Germline V gives CDR1 DFQATT, CDR2 SNEGSKA (reference sequence). The CDR3 contains 17 residues. DNA of the CDR3: TGCAGTGCCACTCCTAGGGGACTAAGCTCTGGGGCCAACGTCCTGACTTTC. Encoded protein: CSATPRGLSSGANVLTF.

For this clonotype: Lacking the conserved final phenylalanine or tryptophan, this CDR3 likely reflects a read error. The chain uses TRBV7-9 and TRBJ2-7, with D unclear. Germline-derived CDR1 and CDR2 are SEHNR and FQNEAQ (reference sequence). This CDR3 is 12 amino acids long. The DNA for the CDR3 is TGTGCCAGTAGCTACAGCCTCTACGAGCAGTACCTC. This translates into CASSYSLYEQYL.

J is TRBJ2-1 and V is TRBV10-3; 7 bases fit TRBD2. Unmatched junction bases numbered 11, after V lost 4 bases and J lost 5 bases. Per the germline V gene, CDR1 is ENHRY and CDR2 is SYGVKD. The CDR3 contains 16 residues. CDR3 sequence (DNA): TGTGCCATCAGTGCGAGGATGGGACTATTAAACAATGAGCAGTTCTTC. Its protein is CAISARMGLLNNEQFF.

The rearrangement uses TRBV27 and TRBJ2-1, with 12 bases fitting TRBD2. CDR3 length: 15 residues. Trimming cost V 7 bases and J 7 bases; bases outside gene matches: 8. Germline loops: CDR1 MNHEY, CDR2 SMNVEV (reference sequence). CDR3 coding DNA: TGTGCCAGCACCGTACTAGCGGGGGGAGGGAATGAGCAGTTCTTC. This gives the protein CASTVLAGGGNEQFF.

This chain joins TRBV25-1 and TRBJ2-3; D may be TRBD1 (7 bases). CDR1 and CDR2 from the germline V gene are MGHDK and SYGVNS. CDR3 length equals 14 residues. V shed 4 bases and J shed 6 bases, with 14 bases lying between them. As DNA, the CDR3 is TGTGCCAGCAGTGGGCAGGGGGGCTGGGATACGCAGTATTTT. Its protein product is CASSGQGGWDTQYF.

There are many counts of this clonotype. The chain is built from TRBV5-1 and TRBJ2-7; 10 bases map to TRBD2. Germline V gene sequence: CDR1 SGHRS, CDR2 YFSETQ. The J segment lost 4 bases and the V segment lost 3 bases, leaving 7 bases of the junction unmatched. CDR3 length equals 15 residues. The CDR3 here is CASSSSGGVGYEQYF. The CDR3 DNA reads as TGCGCCAGCAGCTCTAGCGGGGGAGTGGGTTACGAGCAGTACTTC. Complete variable domain (other parts from reference TRBV5-1 and TRBJ2-7): KAGVTQTPRYLIKTRGQQVTLSCSPISGHRSVSWYQQTPGQGLQFLFEYFSETQRNKGNFPGRFSGRQFSNSRSEMNVSTLELGDSALYLCASSSSGGVGYEQYFGPGTRLTVT.

This clonotype occurred many times. This sequence joins TRBV29-1 and TRBJ1-1; TRBD1 matches at 7 bases. Germline loops: CDR1 SQVTM, CDR2 ANQGSEA. CDR3 size: 14 residues. Trimming took 2 bases from V and 3 from J; bases not matched to a gene: 6. Here the CDR3 DNA reads TGCAGCGTTGAAACCGACAGGGTTTACACTGAAGCTTTCTTT. Encoded protein: CSVETDRVYTEAFF.

The rearrangement links TRBV2 to TRBJ1-5; D ambiguous. Germline-derived CDR1 and CDR2 are SNHLY and FYNNEI. V was pared by 6 bases and J by 4 bases, with 10 bases between. The CDR3 sequence is 13 residues long. DNA of the CDR3: TGTGCCAGCAGGGAGTGGACTAATCAGCCCCAGCATTTT. It specifies CASREWTNQPQHF. The full variable domain, rest sourced from reference TRBV2 and TRBJ1-5, is EPEVTQTPSHQVTQMGQEVILRCVPISNHLYFYWYRQILGQKVEFLVSFYNNEISEKSEIFDDQFSVERPDGSNFTLKIRSTKLEDSAMYFCASREWTNQPQHFGDGTRLSIL.

This clonotype was counted at least ten times. This chain links TRBV5-1 with TRBJ2-1, with D possibly TRBD2 on 6 matching bases. This CDR3 comprises 13 residues. With 2 bases removed from V and 5 bases from J, the gap between germline ends came to 8 bases. Germline CDR1 is SGHRS and CDR2 is YFSETQ. CDR3 bases: TGCGCCAGCAGCTTCGGGAGTGACAATGAGCAGTTCTTC. Translating it yields CASSFGSDNEQFF.

Points on this clonotype: At one boundary the junction diverges from the germline segment, which might be a read error. The chain links TRBV29-1 to TRBJ2-2; D may match TRBD1 or TRBD2 (5 bases each). Germline V lookup: CDR1 SQVTM, CDR2 ANQGSEA. This CDR3 region has 14 residues. The CDR3 nucleotides are TGCAGCGTCCAAGTAGGGGAAACCACCGGGGAGCCGTTTTTT. Protein: CSVQVGETTGEPFF.

This clonotype came up once. The rearrangement links TRBV29-1 to TRBJ2-3, with 9 bases lining up with TRBD1. Germline-derived CDR1 and CDR2 are SQVTM and ANQGSEA. The J segment lost 4 bases and the V segment lost 5 bases, leaving 4 bases of the junction unmatched. The CDR3 totals 13 residues. This CDR3 reads CSVQQGAADTQYF. The CDR3 nucleotides read TGCAGCGTTCAACAGGGGGCCGCAGATACGCAGTATTTT.

This chain links TRBV7-9 with TRBJ2-3; TRBD2 is a possible D gene (7 bases). Germline CDR1 reads SEHNR; CDR2 reads FQNEAQ (reference sequence). The CDR3 sequence is 14 residues long. Trimming removed 10 bases at V and 2 bases at J, with 16 bases between. The DNA for the CDR3 is TGTGCCACCTACAAGGCGGGGGCCACAGATACGCAGTATTTT. Encoded protein: CATYKAGATDTQYF.

This chain uses TRBV20-1 with TRBJ2-1; TRBD1 matches at 7 bases. The J segment lost 0 bases and the V segment lost 1 base, leaving 6 bases of the junction unmatched. CDR1 DFQATT and CDR2 SNEGSKA come from the germline V gene (reference sequence). The CDR3 sequence is 16 residues long. As DNA, the CDR3 is TGCAGTGCTAGAGCCCAACAGGGGAGCTCCTACAATGAGCAGTTCTTC. This gives the protein CSARAQQGSSYNEQFF.

The J gene is TRBJ2-2, the V gene TRBV7-9, with D perhaps matching TRBD1 or TRBD2 (5 bases each). V lost 7 bases and J lost 6, with 27 bases in between. Per the germline V gene, CDR1 is SEHNR and CDR2 is FQNEAQ (reference sequence). The CDR3 covers 18 residues. The CDR3 here is CASINLWGTNGKSGELFF. The CDR3 DNA sequence: TGTGCCAGCATTAATCTCTGGGGGACCAACGGAAAATCCGGGGAGCTGTTTTTT.

There are many counts of this clonotype. This chain links TRBV7-9 with TRBJ1-6; no reliable D call. The germline V gene has CDR1 SEHNR and CDR2 FQNEAQ (reference sequence). This CDR3 comprises 16 residues. V lost 2 bases and J 3 bases, leaving 11 bases between the germline ends. The CDR3 here is CASSLSAINYNSPLHF. CDR3 nucleotides: TGTGCCAGCAGCTTATCAGCGATCAACTATAATTCACCCCTCCACTTT.

The sample holds one count of this clonotype. This rearrangement joins TRBV15 to TRBJ2-7; TRBD1 aligns across 7 bases. The CDR3 is 12 residues long. CDR1 LNHNV and CDR2 YYDKDF come from the germline V gene (reference sequence). J gave up 5 bases and V 6 bases, and 4 bases lay outside the gene matches. The CDR3 region is CATSKGANEQYF. In DNA form, the CDR3 reads TGTGCCACCAGTAAGGGGGCTAACGAGCAGTACTTC.